In this sample, the clone carrying this T cell receptor beta chain turned up many times. The time point was: pre-sensitization, week 0. The sample's treatment: therapeutic diphenylcyclopropenone sensitization with weekly scalp DPC. This record comes from a study of human T cells and chemical hapten exposure. Turning to the study itself: Each patch test put 0.01% DPC on the upper back, and results were read at 6 days.

TCRdb re-derived calls from the RACE reads in MiXCR, one entry per CDR3 protein. The sample lists under 50,000 distinct CDR3 sequences, less than 8.5% occurring once. The length of the CDR3 is 12 residues. The J segment lost 9 bases and the V segment lost 4 bases, leaving 5 bases of the junction unmatched. Per the germline V gene, CDR1 is MNHEY and CDR2 is SVGEGT. The sequencing used whole blood, collected in connection with sensitization to the hapten diphenylcyclopropenone (DPC). The chain couples TRBV6-2 or TRBV6-3 to TRBJ2-5, with 7 nucleotides matching TRBD2. This sequence originates from a woman aged 45 to 65 with alopecia areata. Some clones in this sample may be carry-over from other donors' samples. CDR3 DNA: TGTGCCAGCAGTTCCGGGGGGACCCCCCAGTACTTC. This gives the protein CASSSGGTPQYF.